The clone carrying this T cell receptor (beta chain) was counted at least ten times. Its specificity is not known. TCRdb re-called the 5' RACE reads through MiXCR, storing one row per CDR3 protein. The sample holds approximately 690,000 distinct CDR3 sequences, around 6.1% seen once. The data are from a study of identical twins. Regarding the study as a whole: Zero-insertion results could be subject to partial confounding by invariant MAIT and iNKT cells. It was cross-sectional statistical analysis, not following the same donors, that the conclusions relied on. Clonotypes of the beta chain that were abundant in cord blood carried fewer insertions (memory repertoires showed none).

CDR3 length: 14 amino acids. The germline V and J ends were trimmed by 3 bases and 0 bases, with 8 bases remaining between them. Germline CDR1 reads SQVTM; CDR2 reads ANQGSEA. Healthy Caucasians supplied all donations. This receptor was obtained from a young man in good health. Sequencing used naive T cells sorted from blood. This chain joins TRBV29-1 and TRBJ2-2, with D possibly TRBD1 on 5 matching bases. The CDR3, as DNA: TGCAGCGTTGATGTACAGGCGAACACCGGGGAGCTGTTTTTT. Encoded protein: CSVDVQANTGELFF.